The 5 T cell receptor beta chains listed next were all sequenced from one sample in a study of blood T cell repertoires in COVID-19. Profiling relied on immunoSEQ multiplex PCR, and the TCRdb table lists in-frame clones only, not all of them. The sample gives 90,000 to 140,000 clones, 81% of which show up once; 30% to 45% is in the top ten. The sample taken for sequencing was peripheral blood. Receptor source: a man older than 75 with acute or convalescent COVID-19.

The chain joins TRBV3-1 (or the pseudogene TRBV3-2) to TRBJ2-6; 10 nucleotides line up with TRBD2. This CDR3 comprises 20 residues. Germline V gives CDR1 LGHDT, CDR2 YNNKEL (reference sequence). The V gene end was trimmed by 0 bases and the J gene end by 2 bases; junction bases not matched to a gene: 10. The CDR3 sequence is CASSQDRPASGRTGANVLTF. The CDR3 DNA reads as TGTGCCAGCAGCCAAGATCGGCCAGCTAGCGGGAGAACTGGGGCCAACGTCCTGACTTTC.

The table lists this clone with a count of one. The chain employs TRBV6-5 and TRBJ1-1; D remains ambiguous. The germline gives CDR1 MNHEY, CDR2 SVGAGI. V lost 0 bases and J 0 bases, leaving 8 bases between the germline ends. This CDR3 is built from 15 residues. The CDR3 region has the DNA TGTGCCAGCAGTTACTCGATCCAGTTGAACACTGAAGCTTTCTTT. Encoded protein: CASSYSIQLNTEAFF.

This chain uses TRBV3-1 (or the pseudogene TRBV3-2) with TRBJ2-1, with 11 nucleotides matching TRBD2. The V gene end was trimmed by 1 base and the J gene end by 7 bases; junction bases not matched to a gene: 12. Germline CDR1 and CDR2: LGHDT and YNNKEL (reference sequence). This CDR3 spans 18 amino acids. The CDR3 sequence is CASSQVALAGEGMNEQFF. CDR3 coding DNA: TGTGCCAGCAGCCAAGTTGCACTAGCGGGGGAAGGGATGAATGAGCAGTTCTTC.

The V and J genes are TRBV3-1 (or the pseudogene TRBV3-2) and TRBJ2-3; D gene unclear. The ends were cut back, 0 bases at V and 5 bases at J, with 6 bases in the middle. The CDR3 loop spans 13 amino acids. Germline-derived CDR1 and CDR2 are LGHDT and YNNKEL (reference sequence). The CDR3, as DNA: TGTGCCAGCAGCCAAGACGGCGGAGATACGCAGTATTTT. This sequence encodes CASSQDGGDTQYF.

DNA for the CDR3: TGTGCCAGCAGCCCTTCCGCGGAGGAGCAGTACTTC. Translation: CASSPSAEEQYF. The chain employs TRBV12-3 or TRBV12-4 and TRBJ2-7; D gene unclear. V shed 6 bases and J shed 7 bases, with 13 bases lying between them. The CDR3 sequence is 12 residues long.